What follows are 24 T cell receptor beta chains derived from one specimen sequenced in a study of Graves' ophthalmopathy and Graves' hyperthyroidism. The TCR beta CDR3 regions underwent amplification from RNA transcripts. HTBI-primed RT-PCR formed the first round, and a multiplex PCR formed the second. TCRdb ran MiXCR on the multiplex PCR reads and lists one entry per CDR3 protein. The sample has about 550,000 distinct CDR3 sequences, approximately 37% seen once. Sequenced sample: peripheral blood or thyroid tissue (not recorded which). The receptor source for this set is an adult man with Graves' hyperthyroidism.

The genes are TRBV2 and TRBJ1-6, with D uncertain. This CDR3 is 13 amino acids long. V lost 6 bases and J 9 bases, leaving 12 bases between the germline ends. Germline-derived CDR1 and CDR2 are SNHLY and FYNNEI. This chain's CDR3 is CASRKGLGSPLHF. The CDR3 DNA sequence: TGTGCCAGCAGGAAGGGATTAGGTTCACCCCTCCACTTT.

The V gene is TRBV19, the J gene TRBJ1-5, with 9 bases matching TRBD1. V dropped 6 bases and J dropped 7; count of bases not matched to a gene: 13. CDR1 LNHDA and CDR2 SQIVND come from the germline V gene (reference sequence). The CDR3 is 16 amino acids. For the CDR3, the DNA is TGTGCCAGTAGGAGGGGAGGGGGACAGGGAGGACAGCCCCAGCATTTT. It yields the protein CASRRGGGQGGQPQHF.

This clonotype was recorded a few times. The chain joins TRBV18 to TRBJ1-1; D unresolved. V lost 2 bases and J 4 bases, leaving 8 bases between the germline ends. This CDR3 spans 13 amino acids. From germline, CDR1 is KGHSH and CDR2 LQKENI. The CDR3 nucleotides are TGTGCCAGCTCACCAGTGGGCCCCACTGAAGCTTTCTTT. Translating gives CASSPVGPTEAFF. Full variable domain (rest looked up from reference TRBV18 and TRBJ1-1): NAGVMQNPRHLVRRRGQEARLRCSPMKGHSHVYWYRQLPEEGLKFMVYLQKENIIDESGMPKERFSAEFPKEGPSILRIQQVVRGDSAAYFCASSPVGPTEAFFGQGTRLTVV.

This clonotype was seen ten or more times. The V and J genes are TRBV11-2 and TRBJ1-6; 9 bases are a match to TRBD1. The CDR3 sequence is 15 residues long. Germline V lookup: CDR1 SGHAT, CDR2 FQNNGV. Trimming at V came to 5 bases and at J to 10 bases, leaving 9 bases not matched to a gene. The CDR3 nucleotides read TGTGCCAGCAGCCCCGGAGGCACAGGGGGCTCACCCCTCCACTTT. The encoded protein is CASSPGGTGGSPLHF. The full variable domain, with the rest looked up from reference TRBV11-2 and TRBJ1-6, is EAGVAQSPRYKIIEKRQSVAFWCNPISGHATLYWYQQILGQGPKLLIQFQNNGVVDDSQLPKDRFSAERLKGVDSTLKIQPAKLEDSAVYLCASSPGGTGGSPLHFGNGTRLTVT.

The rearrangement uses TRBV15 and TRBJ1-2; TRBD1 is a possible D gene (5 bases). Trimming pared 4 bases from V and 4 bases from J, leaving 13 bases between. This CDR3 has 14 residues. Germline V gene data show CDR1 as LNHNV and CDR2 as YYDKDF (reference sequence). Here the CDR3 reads CATSIRGGAYGYTF. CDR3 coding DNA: TGTGCCACCAGCATAAGGGGCGGAGCCTATGGCTACACCTTC.

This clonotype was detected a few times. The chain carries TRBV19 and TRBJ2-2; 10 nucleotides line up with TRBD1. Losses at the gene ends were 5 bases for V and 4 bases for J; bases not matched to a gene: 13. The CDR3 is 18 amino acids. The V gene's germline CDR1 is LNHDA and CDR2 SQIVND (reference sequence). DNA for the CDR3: TGTGCCAGTAGTCCCCGACAGGGGGCAGTGACGACCACCGGGGAGCTGTTTTTT. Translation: CASSPRQGAVTTTGELFF. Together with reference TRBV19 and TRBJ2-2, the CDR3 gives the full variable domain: DGGITQSPKYLFRKEGQNVTLSCEQNLNHDAMYWYRQDPGQGLRLIYYSQIVNDFQKGDIAEGYSVSREKKESFPLTVTSAQKNPTAFYLCASSPRQGAVTTTGELFFGEGSRLTVL.

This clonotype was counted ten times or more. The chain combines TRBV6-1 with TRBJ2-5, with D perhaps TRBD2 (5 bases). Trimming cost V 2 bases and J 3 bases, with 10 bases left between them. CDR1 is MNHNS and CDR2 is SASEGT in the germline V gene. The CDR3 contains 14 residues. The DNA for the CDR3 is TGTGCCAGCAGTGAAAGTGGGAGTGAAGAGACCCAGTACTTC. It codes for CASSESGSEETQYF.

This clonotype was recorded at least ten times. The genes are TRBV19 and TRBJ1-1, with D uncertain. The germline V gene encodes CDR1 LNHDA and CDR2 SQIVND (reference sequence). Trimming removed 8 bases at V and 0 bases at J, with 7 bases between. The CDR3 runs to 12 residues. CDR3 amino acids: CASGRLNTEAFF. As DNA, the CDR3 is TGTGCCAGTGGAAGACTGAACACTGAAGCTTTCTTT.

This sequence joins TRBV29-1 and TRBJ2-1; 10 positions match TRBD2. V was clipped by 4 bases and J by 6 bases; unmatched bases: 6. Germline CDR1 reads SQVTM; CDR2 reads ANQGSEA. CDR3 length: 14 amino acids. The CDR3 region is CSVVAGTSANEQFF. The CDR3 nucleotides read TGCAGCGTTGTAGCCGGGACTAGCGCCAATGAGCAGTTCTTC.

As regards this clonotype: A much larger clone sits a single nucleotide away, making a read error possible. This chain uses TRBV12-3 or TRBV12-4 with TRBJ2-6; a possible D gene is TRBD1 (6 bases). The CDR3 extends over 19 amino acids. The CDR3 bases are TGTGCCAGCACCCCAAACTTACAGGGATTGGGCTCTGGGGCCAACGTCCCGACTTTC. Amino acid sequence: CASTPNLQGLGSGANVPTF.

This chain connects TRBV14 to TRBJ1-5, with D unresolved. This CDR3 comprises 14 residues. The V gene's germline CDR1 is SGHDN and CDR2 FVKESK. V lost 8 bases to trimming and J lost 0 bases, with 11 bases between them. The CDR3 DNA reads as TGTGCCAGCTCACCAGAGAGTAGCAATCAGCCCCAGCATTTT. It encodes CASSPESSNQPQHF.

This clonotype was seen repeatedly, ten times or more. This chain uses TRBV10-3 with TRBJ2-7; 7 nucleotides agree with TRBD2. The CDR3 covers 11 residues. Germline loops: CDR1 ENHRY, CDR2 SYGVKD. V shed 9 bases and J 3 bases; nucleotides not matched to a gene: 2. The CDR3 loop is CAIREDYEQYF. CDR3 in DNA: TGTGCCATTCGGGAGGACTACGAGCAGTACTTC.

The CDR3 nucleotides read TGCAGCGTCCTTGCAGGGATAGAGACCCAGTACTTC. As protein: CSVLAGIETQYF. The chain is built from TRBV29-1 and TRBJ2-5, with D perhaps matching TRBD1 (5 bases). The CDR3 extends over 12 amino acids. The germline V gene encodes CDR1 SQVTM and CDR2 ANQGSEA. With 6 bases removed from V and 4 bases from J, the gap between germline ends came to 12 bases. The full variable domain, with the rest looked up from reference TRBV29-1 and TRBJ2-5, is SAVISQKPSRDICQRGTSLTIQCQVDSQVTMMFWYRQQPGQSLTLIATANQGSEATYESGFVIDKFPISRPNLTFSTLTVSNMSPEDSSIYLCSVLAGIETQYFGPGTRLLVL.

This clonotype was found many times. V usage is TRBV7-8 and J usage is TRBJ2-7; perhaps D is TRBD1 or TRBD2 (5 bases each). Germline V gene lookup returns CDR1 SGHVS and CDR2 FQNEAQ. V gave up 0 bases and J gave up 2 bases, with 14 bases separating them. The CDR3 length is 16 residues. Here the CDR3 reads CASSLAGDGTTYEQYF. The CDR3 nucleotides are TGTGCCAGCAGCTTAGCGGGGGATGGCACAACCTACGAGCAGTACTTC.

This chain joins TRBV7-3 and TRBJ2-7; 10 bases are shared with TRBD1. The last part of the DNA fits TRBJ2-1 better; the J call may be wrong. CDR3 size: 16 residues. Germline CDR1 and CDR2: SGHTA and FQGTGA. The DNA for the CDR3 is TGTGCCAGCAGCCCAAGACCGGGACAGGGGTACAATGAGCAGTTCTTC. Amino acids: CASSPRPGQGYNEQFF.

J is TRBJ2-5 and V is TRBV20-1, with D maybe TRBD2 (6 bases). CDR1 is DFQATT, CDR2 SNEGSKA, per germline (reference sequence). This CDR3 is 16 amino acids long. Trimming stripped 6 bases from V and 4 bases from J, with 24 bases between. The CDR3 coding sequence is TGCAGTGCCCCGATTTGGGCAGGGAGGAACTCAGAGACCCAGTACTTC. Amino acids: CSAPIWAGRNSETQYF.

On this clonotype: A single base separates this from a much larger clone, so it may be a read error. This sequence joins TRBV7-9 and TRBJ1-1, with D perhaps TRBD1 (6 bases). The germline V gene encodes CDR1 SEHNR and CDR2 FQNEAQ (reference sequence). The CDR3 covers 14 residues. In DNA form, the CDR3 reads TGTGCCAGCAGCTACCCGGGTAGGGGGGTTGAAGCTCTCTTT. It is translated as CASSYPGRGVEALF.

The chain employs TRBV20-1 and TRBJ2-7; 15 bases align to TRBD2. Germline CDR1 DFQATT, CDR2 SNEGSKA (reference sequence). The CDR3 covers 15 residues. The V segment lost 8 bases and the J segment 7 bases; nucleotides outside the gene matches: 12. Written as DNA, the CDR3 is TGCAGTCTCTTCGGACTAGCGGGGGGGAACAATGAGCAGTACTTC. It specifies CSLFGLAGGNNEQYF.

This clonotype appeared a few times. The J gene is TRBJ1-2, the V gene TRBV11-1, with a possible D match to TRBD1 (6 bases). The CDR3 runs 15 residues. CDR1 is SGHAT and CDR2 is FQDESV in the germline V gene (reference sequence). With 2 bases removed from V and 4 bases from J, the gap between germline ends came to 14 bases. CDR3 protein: CASSLFPGAGYGYTF. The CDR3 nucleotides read TGTGCCAGCAGCTTATTTCCGGGGGCTGGCTATGGCTACACCTTC.

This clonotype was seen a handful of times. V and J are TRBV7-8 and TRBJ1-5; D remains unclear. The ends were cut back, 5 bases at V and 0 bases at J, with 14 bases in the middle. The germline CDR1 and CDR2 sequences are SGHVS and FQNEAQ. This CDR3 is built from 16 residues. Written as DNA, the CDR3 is TGTGCCAGCAGCCCCGGACTGAAATATAGCAATCAGCCCCAGCATTTT. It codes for CASSPGLKYSNQPQHF. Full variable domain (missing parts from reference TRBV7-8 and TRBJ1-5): GAGVSQSPRYKVAKRGQDVALRCDPISGHVSLFWYQQALGQGPEFLTYFQNEAQLDKSGLPSDRFFAERPEGSVSTLKIQRTQQEDSAVYLCASSPGLKYSNQPQHFGDGTRLSIL.

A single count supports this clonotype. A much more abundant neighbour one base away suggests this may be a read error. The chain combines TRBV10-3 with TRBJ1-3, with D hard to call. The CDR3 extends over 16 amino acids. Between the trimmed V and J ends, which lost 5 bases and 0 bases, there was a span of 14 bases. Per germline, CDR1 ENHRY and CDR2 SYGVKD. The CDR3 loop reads CAISFEVPLSGNTIYF. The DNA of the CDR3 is TGTGCCATCAGTTTCGAAGTCCCCCTCTCTGGAAACACCATATATTTT.

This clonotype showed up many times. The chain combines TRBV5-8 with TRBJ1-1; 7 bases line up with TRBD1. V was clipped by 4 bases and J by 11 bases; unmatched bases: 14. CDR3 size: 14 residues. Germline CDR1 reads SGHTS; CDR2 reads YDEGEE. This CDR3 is CASSASDRAPGAFF. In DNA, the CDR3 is TGTGCCAGCAGCGCGTCCGACAGGGCTCCTGGGGCTTTCTTT.

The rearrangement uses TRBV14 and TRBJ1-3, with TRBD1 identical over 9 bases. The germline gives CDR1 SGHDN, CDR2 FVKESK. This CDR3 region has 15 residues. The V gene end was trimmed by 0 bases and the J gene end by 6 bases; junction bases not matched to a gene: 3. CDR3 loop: CASSQETGGSNTIYF. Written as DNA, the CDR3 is TGTGCCAGCAGCCAAGAGACAGGGGGATCAAACACCATATATTTT. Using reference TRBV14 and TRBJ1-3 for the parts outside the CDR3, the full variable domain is EAGVTQFPSHSVIEKGQTVTLRCDPISGHDNLYWYRRVMGKEIKFLLHFVKESKQDESGMPNNRFLAERTGGTYSTLKVQPAELEDSGVYFCASSQETGGSNTIYFGEGSWLTVV.

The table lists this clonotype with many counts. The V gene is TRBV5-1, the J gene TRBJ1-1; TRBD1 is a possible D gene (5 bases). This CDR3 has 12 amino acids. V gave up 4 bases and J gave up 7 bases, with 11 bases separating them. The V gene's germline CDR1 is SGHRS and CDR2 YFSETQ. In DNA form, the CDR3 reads TGCGCCAGCAGCCCTCGGGGCCGTGAAGCTTTCTTT. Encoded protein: CASSPRGREAFF.